This T cell receptor beta chain was profiled in a study of OX40 agonist ivuxolimab in advanced cancers. Only in-frame clones appear in the TCRdb table, and some are missing; sequencing was by immunoSEQ multiplex PCR. The profile shows around 38,000 clones, 70% to 85% of them singletons. Germline CDR1 and CDR2: MNHNS and SASEGT. With V trimmed by 2 bases and J by 4 bases, 4 bases remained unmatched. This CDR3 spans 15 amino acids. The clonotype was recovered from an adult with an advanced solid tumor such as melanoma, head and neck, liver or kidney cancer. Sequencing was performed on CD4+ or CD8+ T cells sorted from blood, taken in a trial of the OX40 agonist ivuxolimab. This chain links TRBV6-1 with TRBJ1-3, with 8 bases fitting TRBD1. The CDR3, as DNA: TGTGCCAGCAGTGAACAGGGGGCAGTAGGAAACACCATATATTTT. Protein sequence: CASSEQGAVGNTIYF.